Presented here are 5 T cell receptor beta chains from one specimen sequenced in a study of blood T cells in healthy people across ages. Primed by a sample-barcoded 5' primer and a J-beta primer mix, a second PCR proceeded for about 6 to 12 cycles. TCRdb redid the calling of the 5' RACE reads with MiXCR, one entry per CDR3 protein. The sample includes 380,000 or so distinct CDR3 sequences, about 49% of them seen just once. Sequences were obtained from blood. The receptors originated from a man aged 55 to 70 in good health.

This chain uses TRBV19 with TRBJ1-1; TRBD1 matches 9 bases. This CDR3 spans 16 amino acids. Trimming at V came to 4 bases and at J to 1 base, leaving 7 bases not matched to a gene. The V gene's germline CDR1 is LNHDA and CDR2 SQIVND (reference sequence). The CDR3 loop is CASSTSEGQGNTEAFF. In DNA form, the CDR3 reads TGTGCCAGTAGTACGTCCGAGGGACAGGGGAACACTGAAGCTTTCTTT.

The chain combines TRBV7-2 with TRBJ2-1, with 9 bases identical to TRBD2. Germline V gene data show CDR1 as SGHTA and CDR2 as FQGNSA. This CDR3 spans 18 amino acids. Trimming took 1 base from V and 9 from J; bases not matched to a gene: 16. CDR3 sequence: CASSLDPQGREGRSEQFF. CDR3 in DNA: TGTGCCAGCAGCTTAGACCCTCAGGGGCGGGAGGGCCGAAGTGAGCAGTTCTTC.

This chain uses TRBV20-1 with TRBJ2-7, with D maybe TRBD2 (6 bases). V was trimmed by 5 bases and J by 3 bases, leaving 8 bases between them. Germline V gives CDR1 DFQATT, CDR2 SNEGSKA (reference sequence). CDR3 size: 11 residues. Written as DNA, the CDR3 is TGCAGTGCTGGAGGGATCTACGAGCAGTACTTC. It encodes CSAGGIYEQYF.

The genes are TRBV4-2 and TRBJ2-7, with a possible D match to TRBD2 (6 bases). CDR1 is LGHNA and CDR2 is YNFKEQ in the germline V gene. This CDR3 is 15 amino acids long. With 1 base removed from V and 2 bases from J, the gap between germline ends came to 12 bases. The CDR3 reads CASSQGAGGAYEQYF. The CDR3 DNA reads TGTGCCAGCAGCCAAGGAGCCGGAGGGGCCTACGAGCAGTACTTC.

This clonotype occurred a few times. The V gene is TRBV3-1, the J gene TRBJ2-3, with a tentative D call TRBD2 (6 bases). The V end was cut by 3 bases, the J end by 7 bases, with 11 bases between. The CDR3 has 13 amino acids. Per the germline V gene, CDR1 is LGHDT and CDR2 is YNNKEL (reference sequence). CDR3 nucleotides: TGTGCCAGCAGCCACCTCCTAGCGAATACGCAGTATTTT. Encoded protein: CASSHLLANTQYF.